This T cell receptor (beta chain) was sequenced for a study of blood T cell repertoires in COVID-19. Whole-study context: From the United States, Italy and Spain came samples of acute and convalescent COVID-19. Sources were T cells, B-cell-depleted T cells, or PBMCs; the material itself was cDNA or gDNA.

After removal of 5 bases from V and 2 bases from J, the junction contained 4 bases not matched to a gene. Looked up from germline, CDR1 is MDHEN and CDR2 is SYDVKM. The CDR3 runs to 15 residues. In the original workflow: How many nucleated cells were present was estimated from reference gene primer amplification. Here immunoSEQ multiplex PCR was the method, and the copy in TCRdb shows in-frame clones only, minus some. Clone size and the V and J calls come from that table; the DNA yielded D and trimming. Altogether under 300,000 clones are present, 88% being singletons, with the ten largest covering 2.1%.

The chain is built from TRBV28 and TRBJ2-1; 9 bases line up with TRBD2. This receptor was identified in a woman in her thirties or forties who had recovered from COVID-19. The sequencing sample was made of peripheral blood. This CDR3 is CASSPLAGPYNEQFF. CDR3 sequence (DNA): TGTGCCAGCAGTCCCCTAGCGGGGCCCTACAATGAGCAGTTCTTC.